The 18 T cell receptor beta chains given below trace back to one sample, sequenced in a study of shared clonotypes between healthy human individuals. TCRdb keeps only in-frame clones here, not all; method: immunoSEQ multiplex PCR. Here the sample spans approximately 2,300,000 clones, roughly 92% being singletons. The sample was naive CD4+ T cells from PBMCs. Described subset: CD45RA+ positively selected. These TCRs come from a man aged 18 to 35 in good health. Some clones in this sample may be carry-over from other donors' samples.

This chain joins TRBV29-1 and TRBJ2-1; TRBD1 is a possible D gene (5 bases). The CDR3 loop spans 14 amino acids. Germline V gives CDR1 SQVTM, CDR2 ANQGSEA. CDR3 protein: CSAHLWQGNNEQFF. For the CDR3, the DNA is TGCAGTGCCCATTTGTGGCAGGGAAACAATGAGCAGTTCTTC.

This clone was seen just once. The chain carries TRBV7-2 and TRBJ2-7, with D perhaps TRBD2 (5 bases). Germline V gene sequence: CDR1 SGHTA, CDR2 FQGNSA. V was trimmed by 4 bases and J by 3 bases, leaving 13 bases between them. The CDR3 is made up of 14 amino acids. In DNA form, the CDR3 reads TGTGCCAGCAGCTGGGCGGAACGGGACTACGAGCAGTACTTC. This sequence encodes CASSWAERDYEQYF.

Of note for this clone: The sample contains more than one DNA sequence encoding this CDR3. The chain has TRBV5-1 and TRBJ2-5; 14 positions match TRBD2. Germline assignment: CDR1 SGHRS and CDR2 YFSETQ. Trimming removed 4 bases from V and 5 bases from J; junction bases left unmatched: 7. The CDR3 has 16 amino acids. The CDR3 DNA reads TGCGCCAGCAGCGTGGGGACTAGCGGGAGAGGGGAGACCCAGTACTTC. It translates to CASSVGTSGRGETQYF.

This rearrangement joins TRBV5-5 to TRBJ2-7, with TRBD1 as a possible D gene (5 bases). Germline lookup yields CDR1 SGHKS and CDR2 YYEKEE (reference sequence). V lost 4 bases and J lost 3, with 8 bases in between. This CDR3 contains 12 residues. CDR3 nucleotide sequence: TGTGCCAGCAGCGGTCAGGGCTACGAGCAGTACTTC. Translated: CASSGQGYEQYF.

The chain's CDR3 is CASSNAGTGREAFF. Written as DNA, the CDR3 is TGTGCCAGTAGTAATGCCGGGACAGGGAGAGAAGCTTTCTTT. The gene calls are TRBV19 and TRBJ1-1; 9 bases line up with TRBD1. Germline CDR1 is LNHDA and CDR2 is SQIVND (reference sequence). Trimming took 4 bases from V and 8 from J; bases not matched to a gene: 8. The CDR3 is 14 amino acids.

V gene TRBV13 combines with J gene TRBJ1-3, with a tentative D call TRBD1 (6 bases). Germline V lookup: CDR1 PRHDT, CDR2 FYEKMQ (reference sequence). The length of the CDR3 is 14 residues. With 7 bases removed from V and 4 bases from J, the gap between germline ends came to 14 bases. The CDR3 nucleotides read TGTGCCAGCAACACTCGGACAGAAGGAAACACCATATATTTT. This sequence encodes CASNTRTEGNTIYF. Complete variable domain (other parts from reference TRBV13 and TRBJ1-3): AAGVIQSPRHLIKEKRETATLKCYPIPRHDTVYWYQQGPGQDPQFLISFYEKMQSDKGSIPDRFSAQQFSDYHSELNMSSLELGDSALYFCASNTRTEGNTIYFGEGSWLTVV.

Note on this clone: Other DNA sequences in the same sample also yield this CDR3. Here the CDR3 reads CASSSGLAGDEQFF. DNA for the CDR3: TGCGCCAGCAGCTCTGGACTAGCGGGAGATGAGCAGTTCTTC. J is TRBJ2-1 and V is TRBV5-1, with TRBD2 identical over 13 bases. The germline gives CDR1 SGHRS, CDR2 YFSETQ. J was trimmed by 8 bases and V by 3 bases; bases with no gene match: 2. The CDR3 loop spans 14 amino acids.

The chain uses TRBV4-2 and TRBJ2-7; D uncertain. Germline lookup yields CDR1 LGHNA and CDR2 YNFKEQ. V was cut by 0 bases and J by 4 bases, with 16 bases left in between. This CDR3 is built from 16 residues. The CDR3 DNA sequence: TGTGCCAGCAGCCAAGAGGGCGGAATTCTATTGTACGAGCAGTACTTC. It yields the protein CASSQEGGILLYEQYF.

V usage is TRBV11-2 and J usage is TRBJ2-1; weak D call: TRBD2 (6 bases). V lost 3 bases, J lost 6 bases, and 9 bases lay in between. This CDR3 spans 13 amino acids. Germline V gene lookup returns CDR1 SGHAT and CDR2 FQNNGV. This CDR3 reads CASSFQGGNEQFF. CDR3 in DNA: TGTGCCAGCAGCTTCCAGGGAGGCAATGAGCAGTTCTTC.

The chain links TRBV5-1 to TRBJ1-4; 7 bases are shared with TRBD1. Looked up from germline, CDR1 is SGHRS and CDR2 is YFSETQ. J lost 7 bases, V lost 0 bases, and 6 bases had no gene match. The CDR3 is 15 residues long. CDR3 in DNA: TGCGCCAGCAGCTTGGGGTCAGGGGGAGGTGAAAAACTGTTTTTT. Translated, it gives CASSLGSGGGEKLFF.

The chain has TRBV6-5 and TRBJ2-7; 8 nucleotides match TRBD2. Germline-derived CDR1 and CDR2 are MNHEY and SVGAGI. The V segment lost 6 bases and the J segment 3 bases; nucleotides outside the gene matches: 7. The CDR3 has 14 amino acids. The CDR3 DNA is TGTGCCAGCAGCACCGGGACTAGTCTCTACGAGCAGTACTTC. Residues: CASSTGTSLYEQYF.

V and J are TRBV19 and TRBJ2-1, with 12 bases that match TRBD2. Losses at the gene ends were 6 bases for V and 8 bases for J; bases not matched to a gene: 11. The CDR3 has 16 residues. Germline CDR1 reads LNHDA; CDR2 reads SQIVND (reference sequence). The CDR3 here is CASSSPGRLAGDEQFF. The CDR3 DNA reads TGTGCCAGTAGCTCACCGGGGCGACTAGCGGGAGATGAGCAGTTCTTC.

V gene TRBV2 combines with J gene TRBJ2-4, with D possibly matching TRBD2 (6 bases). From germline, CDR1 is SNHLY and CDR2 FYNNEI. The CDR3 sequence is 16 residues long. V was clipped by 1 base and J by 3 bases, with 13 bases between them. The CDR3 DNA reads TGTGCCAGCAGTGAAGAAGGAGGGAGGAACAAAAACATTCAGTACTTC. This translates into CASSEEGGRNKNIQYF.

The gene calls are TRBV11-2 and TRBJ2-5, with 8 bases matching TRBD2. V shed 1 base, J shed 3 bases, and the junction held 10 bases outside the gene matches. Germline V gene lookup returns CDR1 SGHAT and CDR2 FQNNGV. CDR3 length: 17 amino acids. The CDR3 reads CASSLAGIAGPKETQYF. CDR3 nucleotides: TGTGCCAGCAGCTTAGCAGGAATAGCGGGACCGAAAGAGACCCAGTACTTC.

A single count supports this clone. The chain links TRBV27 to TRBJ1-2; D may be TRBD1 (5 bases). CDR3 length: 16 amino acids. Per the germline V gene, CDR1 is MNHEY and CDR2 is SMNVEV (reference sequence). V was pared by 2 bases and J by 7 bases, with 20 bases between. CDR3 coding DNA: TGTGCCAGCAGTTTAAGTGGCACCGGGGCCTTACCTGGCTACACCTTC. It specifies CASSLSGTGALPGYTF.

The chain uses TRBV7-8 and TRBJ1-4, with a tentative D call TRBD1 (6 bases). Trimming took 1 base from V and 5 from J, leaving 14 bases between them. Germline V gene data show CDR1 as SGHVS and CDR2 as FQNEAQ. The CDR3 loop spans 16 amino acids. The CDR3 protein is CASSLVAGGANEKLFF. As DNA, the CDR3 is TGTGCCAGCAGCTTAGTGGCGGGGGGCGCGAATGAAAAACTGTTTTTT.

This chain links TRBV5-1 with TRBJ2-1; 9 bases agree with TRBD2. V was clipped by 4 bases and J by 0 bases; unmatched bases: 8. The CDR3 covers 17 residues. Germline V gene data show CDR1 as SGHRS and CDR2 as YFSETQ. Here the CDR3 DNA reads TGCGCCAGCAGCCTGGGGACTAGCTCTCGCTCCTACAATGAGCAGTTCTTC. Translated: CASSLGTSSRSYNEQFF.

The CDR3 DNA reads as TGTGCCAGCAGCTTCTTCTCAGGGAGAGAGACCCAGTACTTC. Protein: CASSFFSGRETQYF. The chain has TRBV5-6 and TRBJ2-5; the D call may be TRBD1 or TRBD2 (5 bases each). Germline V gene sequence: CDR1 SGHDT, CDR2 YYEEEE. The V and J ends lost 2 bases and 4 bases respectively, with 12 bases between them. The CDR3 consists of 14 residues.